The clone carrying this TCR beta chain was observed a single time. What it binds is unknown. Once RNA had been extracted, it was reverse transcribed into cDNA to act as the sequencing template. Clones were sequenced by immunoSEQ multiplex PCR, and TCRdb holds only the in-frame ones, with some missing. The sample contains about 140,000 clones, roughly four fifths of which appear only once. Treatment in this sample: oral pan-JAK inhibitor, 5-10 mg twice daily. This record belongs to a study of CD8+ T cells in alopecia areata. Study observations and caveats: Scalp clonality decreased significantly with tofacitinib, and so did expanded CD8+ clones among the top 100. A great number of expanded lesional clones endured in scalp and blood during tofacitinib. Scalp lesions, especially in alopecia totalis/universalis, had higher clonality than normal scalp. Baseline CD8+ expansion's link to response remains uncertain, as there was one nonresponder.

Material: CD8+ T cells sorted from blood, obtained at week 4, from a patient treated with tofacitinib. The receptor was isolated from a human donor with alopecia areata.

CDR3 amino acids: CASSDGLAQETQYF. The CDR3 region has the DNA TGTGCCAGCAGTGACGGACTAGCCCAAGAGACCCAGTACTTC. This sequence joins TRBV27 and TRBJ2-5, with 8 bases identical to TRBD2. V dropped 5 bases and J dropped 1; count of bases not matched to a gene: 3. This CDR3 region has 14 residues. Germline CDR1 and CDR2: MNHEY and SMNVEV (reference sequence).